The entry below gives a single T cell receptor beta chain sequence along with its context. Its antigen is unknown. This entry is derived from a study of post-analysis software for immune sequencing data. Study background: Clinical courses comprised relapsing-remitting, secondary progressive and progressive-relapsing multiple sclerosis.

The study, taken as a whole, reports: Strong co-clustering by F measure linked samples that shared a preparation batch. Patients carried several TRBV segments more frequently than controls did, and TRBV5-6, TRBV5-1 and TRBV20-1 were among them. Controls' normalized Chao1 diversity significantly exceeded that of multiple sclerosis patients.

V dropped 4 bases and J dropped 0 bases, with 13 bases sitting between them. The CDR3 covers 17 residues. Looked up from germline, CDR1 is MNHEY and CDR2 is SVGAGI. The TCR beta cDNA libraries carried unique molecular identifiers. TCRdb itself ran the PCR reads through MiXCR, one entry per CDR3 protein. Counted here are 750,000 to 950,000 distinct CDR3 sequences, roughly 50% occurring once; the ten biggest clones make up around 4.7%. Sequenced sample: blood. This chain uses TRBV6-5 with TRBJ2-6; D tentatively fits TRBD1 or TRBD2 (5 bases each). This TCR came from a girl aged 5-17 years with multiple sclerosis. In DNA form, the CDR3 reads TGTGCCAGCAGTTGGATGGGACGGAACTCTGGGGCCAACGTCCTGACTTTC. This codes for CASSWMGRNSGANVLTF.